This TCR beta chain was obtained from a study of cytomegalovirus exposure and HLA in healthy donors. Study background: Around four fifths of more than 300 genotyped donors fell in the Caucasian-associated ancestry cluster. The study, taken as a whole, reports: It was reported that the classifier diagnosed cytomegalovirus status with high specificity and sensitivity in both the original and validation cohorts. A later analysis found that most CMV-associated TCR beta chains appeared HLA-restricted.

Donors were ostensibly healthy at sampling, although undocumented immune exposures were probable. A remark on this clone: The target antigen is unknown.

A multiplex PCR was run with 60 Vbeta primers and 13 Jbeta primers. Repertoires were generated with immunoSEQ multiplex PCR, while TCRdb's copy carries only in-frame clones and drops some. The table includes 95,000 to 150,000 clones, 70% to 85% detected once. This CDR3 contains 17 residues. After removal of 7 bases from V and 4 bases from J, the junction contained 18 bases not matched to a gene. Germline lookup yields CDR1 MNHEY and CDR2 SMNVEV (reference sequence). The chain has TRBV27 and TRBJ1-1; 7 nucleotides align to TRBD1. The sequence was collected from a man between 18 and 35 years old in good health and CMV-seronegative. Specimen: PBMCs. This CDR3 reads CASTTMWQGGRFTEAFF. The CDR3 nucleotides read TGTGCCAGCACCACTATGTGGCAGGGGGGTCGGTTCACTGAAGCTTTCTTT.